The sequence of this T cell receptor (beta chain) was determined in a study of CD8+CD57+ T cells in acquired aplastic anemia. Trimming left V 6 bases short and J 1 base short, with 15 bases between. The germline gives CDR1 DFQATT, CDR2 SNEGSKA (reference sequence). The CDR3 contains 14 residues. Those patients picked for sequencing had displayed CD8+CD57+ cell expansion on flow cytometry. Every one of the patients had aplastic anemia (severe, acquired). Profiling that covered TCR beta VDJ and CDR3 relied on genomic DNA as its template. TCRdb reanalysed the reads using MiXCR and keeps one entry per CDR3 protein. Of approximately 120,000 distinct CDR3 sequences listed, over 30% are singletons. This clonotype showed up many times.

Sample: sorted CD4+, CD8+, or CD8+CD57+ T cells (not recorded which) from PBMCs. This receptor was taken from a human donor with aplastic anemia. The chain carries TRBV20-1 and TRBJ2-5; D could derive from TRBD1 or TRBD2 (6 bases each). The chain's CDR3 is CSADKGGTQETQYF. CDR3 DNA: TGCAGTGCCGACAAGGGGGGAACCCAAGAGACCCAGTACTTC.